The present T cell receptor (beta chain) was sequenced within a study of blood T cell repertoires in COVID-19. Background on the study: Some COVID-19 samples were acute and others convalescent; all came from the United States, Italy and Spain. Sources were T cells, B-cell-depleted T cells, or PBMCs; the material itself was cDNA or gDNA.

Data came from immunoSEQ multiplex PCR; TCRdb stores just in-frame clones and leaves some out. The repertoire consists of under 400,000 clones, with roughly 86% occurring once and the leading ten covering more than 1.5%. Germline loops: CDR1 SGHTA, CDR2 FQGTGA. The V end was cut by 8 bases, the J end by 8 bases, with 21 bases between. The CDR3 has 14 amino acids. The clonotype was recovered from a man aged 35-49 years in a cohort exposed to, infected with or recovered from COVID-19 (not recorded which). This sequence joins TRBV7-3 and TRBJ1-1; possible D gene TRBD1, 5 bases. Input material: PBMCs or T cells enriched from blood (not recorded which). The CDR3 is CASSNGQGTGEAFF. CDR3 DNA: TGTGCCAGCTCGAACGGGCAGGGAACAGGAGAAGCTTTCTTT.